These 9 T cell receptor beta chains originate from one sample sequenced in a study of T cells after yellow fever vaccination. TCRdb processed the 5' RACE reads anew with MiXCR; each CDR3 protein has one entry. The sample holds some 300,000 distinct CDR3 sequences; roughly 10% are singletons and the top ten take roughly 3%. The specimen was CD4+ T cells sorted from PBMCs, collected 45 days after the yellow fever booster vaccination. Receptor source: a man younger than 35 who received the YFV17D yellow fever vaccine.

This clonotype was seen a handful of times. The chain links TRBV5-1 to TRBJ1-6; 9 bases are a match to TRBD1. Trimming took 3 bases from V and 7 from J; bases not matched to a gene: 8. CDR1 and CDR2 from the germline V gene are SGHRS and YFSETQ. The CDR3 totals 16 residues. The CDR3 nucleotides are TGCGCCAGCAGCTCCCGGACAGGGGCGGGAAATTCACCCCTCCACTTT. Translating it yields CASSSRTGAGNSPLHF. Full variable domain (missing parts from reference TRBV5-1 and TRBJ1-6): KAGVTQTPRYLIKTRGQQVTLSCSPISGHRSVSWYQQTPGQGLQFLFEYFSETQRNKGNFPGRFSGRQFSNSRSEMNVSTLELGDSALYLCASSSRTGAGNSPLHFGNGTRLTVT.

A few counts support this clonotype. The chain has TRBV7-8 and TRBJ1-6, with D unclear. CDR3 length: 13 amino acids. Trimming removed 2 bases at V and 7 bases at J, with 6 bases between. Germline assignment: CDR1 SGHVS and CDR2 FQNEAQ. CDR3 region: CASSLTRNSPLHF. Here the CDR3 DNA reads TGTGCCAGCAGCTTAACCAGGAATTCACCCCTCCACTTT.

This clonotype was found a few times. The genes are TRBV24-1 and TRBJ1-2; D ambiguous. This CDR3 comprises 12 residues. Trimming pared 9 bases from V and 6 bases from J, leaving 13 bases between. The germline V gene has CDR1 KGHDR and CDR2 SFDVKD. The CDR3 protein is CATPAALHGYTF. CDR3 sequence (DNA): TGTGCCACCCCGGCAGCGTTGCATGGCTACACCTTC.

This clonotype was seen more than once but under ten times. The rearrangement uses TRBV6-2 or TRBV6-3 and TRBJ1-1; D is possibly TRBD1 (5 bases). From germline, CDR1 is MNHEY and CDR2 SVGEGT. V gave up 7 bases and J gave up 0 bases, with 12 bases separating them. The CDR3 runs 14 residues. This CDR3 is CASTPGELNTEAFF. CDR3 nucleotide sequence: TGTGCCAGCACCCCGGGGGAGTTGAACACTGAAGCTTTCTTT.

The genes are TRBV2 and TRBJ1-3; D ambiguous. There are 14 residues in the CDR3. The germline V gene has CDR1 SNHLY and CDR2 FYNNEI. Trimming took 3 bases from V and 0 from J, leaving 6 bases between them. CDR3 sequence reads: CASSEIFSGNTIYF. In DNA form, the CDR3 reads TGTGCCAGCAGTGAGATTTTCTCTGGAAACACCATATATTTT.

In its sample, this clonotype was seen many times. The V and J genes are TRBV7-2 and TRBJ1-3; tentative D call: TRBD1 (6 bases). This CDR3 is 16 amino acids long. The germline CDR1 and CDR2 sequences are SGHTA and FQGNSA. The germline V and J ends were trimmed by 5 bases and 0 bases, with 14 bases remaining between them. The CDR3 is CASSPRQVRSGNTIYF. The CDR3 DNA follows: TGTGCCAGCAGCCCCCGACAGGTTCGCTCTGGAAACACCATATATTTT.

This clonotype was counted between two and nine times. The rearrangement links TRBV5-1 to TRBJ2-7; the match to TRBD1 covers 7 bases. CDR3 size: 15 residues. Germline V gives CDR1 SGHRS, CDR2 YFSETQ. The ends lost 4 bases at V and 0 bases at J; junction bases unmatched: 7. The CDR3 DNA sequence: TGCGCCAGCAGCACTTGGACAGGTCTCTCCTACGAGCAGTACTTC. Translated: CASSTWTGLSYEQYF. Supplemented by reference TRBV5-1 and TRBJ2-7, the full variable domain reads KAGVTQTPRYLIKTRGQQVTLSCSPISGHRSVSWYQQTPGQGLQFLFEYFSETQRNKGNFPGRFSGRQFSNSRSEMNVSTLELGDSALYLCASSTWTGLSYEQYFGPGTRLTVT.

This rearrangement joins TRBV20-1 to TRBJ2-7; D is unresolved. This CDR3 spans 14 amino acids. With 1 base removed from V and 3 bases from J, the gap between germline ends came to 13 bases. Germline V gene lookup returns CDR1 DFQATT and CDR2 SNEGSKA (reference sequence). The CDR3 spells CSARATGLNYEQYV. The DNA for the CDR3 is TGCAGTGCTAGAGCAACGGGCCTGAACTACGAGCAGTACGTC.

There are a few counts of this clonotype. The V and J genes are TRBV9 and TRBJ2-7; D remains ambiguous. CDR1 and CDR2 (germline): SGDLS, YYNGEE. V lost 0 bases and J lost 4, with 14 bases in between. The CDR3 sequence is 15 residues long. The CDR3 DNA reads TGTGCCAGCAGCGTAGAGGCAGCTGGGGAATACGAGCAGTACGTC. Its protein is CASSVEAAGEYEQYV.